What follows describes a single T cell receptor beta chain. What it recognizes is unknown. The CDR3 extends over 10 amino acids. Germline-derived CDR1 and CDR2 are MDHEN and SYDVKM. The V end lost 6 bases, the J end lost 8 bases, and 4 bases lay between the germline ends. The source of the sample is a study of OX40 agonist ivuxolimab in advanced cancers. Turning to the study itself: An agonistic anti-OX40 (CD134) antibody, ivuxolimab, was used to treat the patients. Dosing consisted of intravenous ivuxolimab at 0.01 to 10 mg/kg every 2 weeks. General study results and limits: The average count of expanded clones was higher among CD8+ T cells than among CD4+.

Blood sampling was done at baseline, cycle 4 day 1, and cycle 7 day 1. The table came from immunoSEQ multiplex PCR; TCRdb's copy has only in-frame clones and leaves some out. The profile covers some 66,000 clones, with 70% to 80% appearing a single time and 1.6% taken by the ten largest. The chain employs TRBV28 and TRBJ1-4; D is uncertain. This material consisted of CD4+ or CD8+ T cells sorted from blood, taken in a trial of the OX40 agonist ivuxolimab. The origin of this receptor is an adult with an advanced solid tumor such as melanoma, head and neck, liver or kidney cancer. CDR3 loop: CASSREKLFF. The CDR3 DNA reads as TGTGCCAGCAGCCGGGAAAAACTGTTTTTT.